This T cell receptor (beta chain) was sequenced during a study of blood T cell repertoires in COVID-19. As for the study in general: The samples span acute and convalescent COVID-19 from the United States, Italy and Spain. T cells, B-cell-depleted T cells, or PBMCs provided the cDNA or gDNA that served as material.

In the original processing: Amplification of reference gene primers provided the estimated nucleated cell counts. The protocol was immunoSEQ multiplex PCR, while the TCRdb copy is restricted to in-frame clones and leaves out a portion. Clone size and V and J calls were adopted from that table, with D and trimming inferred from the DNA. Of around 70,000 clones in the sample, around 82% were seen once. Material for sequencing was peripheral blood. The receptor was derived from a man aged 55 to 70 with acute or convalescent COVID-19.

The CDR3 reads CASSQQGARTEAFF. The CDR3 region has the DNA TGTGCCAGCAGTCAACAGGGGGCGCGGACTGAAGCTTTCTTT. This chain links TRBV2 with TRBJ1-1, with 9 bases fitting TRBD1. The CDR3 is made up of 14 amino acids. Trimming cost V 5 bases and J 5 bases; bases outside gene matches: 6. Germline V gene sequence: CDR1 SNHLY, CDR2 FYNNEI.